Following are 26 T cell receptor beta chains from one sample sequenced in a study of blood T cells in healthy people across ages. Sample-barcoded 5' priming and a J-beta primer mix drove a second PCR of roughly 7 to 11 cycles. MiXCR was run by TCRdb on the 5' RACE reads, yielding one entry per CDR3 protein. The sample lists roughly 700,000 distinct CDR3 sequences; about half were seen once. Sequencing used blood. The origin of the receptors is a woman aged 60-75 years in good health.

The chain combines TRBV4-2 with TRBJ2-1; 10 bases are a match to TRBD1. The CDR3 contains 16 residues. Trimming cost V 0 bases and J 8 bases; bases outside gene matches: 7. Germline CDR1 LGHNA, CDR2 YNFKEQ. DNA for the CDR3: TGTGCCAGCAGCCAAGATCGGAGACAGGGGGCCGATGAGCAGTTCTTC. This sequence encodes CASSQDRRQGADEQFF.

The chain joins TRBV18 to TRBJ2-1, with D possibly being TRBD2 (5 bases). Germline-derived CDR1 and CDR2 are KGHSH and LQKENI. The V end was cut by 6 bases, the J end by 4 bases, with 16 bases between. The CDR3 loop spans 15 amino acids. The CDR3 sequence: CASSPTEVEYNEQFF. The CDR3 coding sequence is TGTGCCAGCTCCCCTACGGAGGTCGAATACAATGAGCAGTTCTTC.

This clonotype turned up a few times. This sequence joins TRBV5-1 and TRBJ2-1, with a possible D match to TRBD2 (6 bases). Between the trimmed V and J ends, which lost 4 bases and 9 bases, there was a span of 14 bases. CDR1 SGHRS and CDR2 YFSETQ come from the germline V gene. The CDR3 extends over 13 amino acids. The DNA of the CDR3 is TGCGCCAGCAGCGCGATGGCCGGGAGTGAGCAGTTCTTC. Its protein is CASSAMAGSEQFF.

In its sample, this clonotype was seen a few times. V usage is TRBV7-2 and J usage is TRBJ2-3; D is unresolved. Looked up from germline, CDR1 is SGHTA and CDR2 is FQGNSA. CDR3 size: 12 residues. Trimming cost V 5 bases and J 3 bases, with 6 bases left between them. CDR3: CASSAYTDTQYF. The CDR3 region has the DNA TGTGCCAGCAGCGCTTATACAGATACGCAGTATTTT.

The chain recombines TRBV10-3 with TRBJ2-5, with D possibly matching TRBD1 (5 bases). Germline CDR1 reads ENHRY; CDR2 reads SYGVKD. The length of the CDR3 is 14 residues. The V end lost 3 bases, the J end lost 1 base, and 9 bases lay between the germline ends. The chain's CDR3 is CAISEDSVQETQYF. The CDR3 DNA is TGTGCCATCAGTGAAGACAGCGTCCAAGAGACCCAGTACTTC.

The V call is TRBV6-5, the J call TRBJ2-3, with D possibly being TRBD1 or TRBD2 (5 bases each). The ends were cut back, 0 bases at V and 6 bases at J, with 10 bases in the middle. The germline V gene has CDR1 MNHEY and CDR2 SVGAGI. The CDR3 sequence is 14 residues long. The CDR3 loop reads CASSYSGGMDTQYF. The CDR3 DNA follows: TGTGCCAGCAGTTACTCTGGGGGAATGGATACGCAGTATTTT.

J is TRBJ2-3 and V is TRBV6-2 or TRBV6-3, with 9 bases that match TRBD2. J gave up 3 bases and V 5 bases, and 9 bases lay outside the gene matches. Germline CDR1 MNHEY, CDR2 SVGEGT. The CDR3 totals 16 residues. The CDR3 DNA is TGTGCCAGCAGTCCCAGGGGAAGCGGGAGGACAGATACGCAGTATTTT. Amino acid sequence: CASSPRGSGRTDTQYF.

The chain has TRBV7-2 and TRBJ1-1; D remains ambiguous. Trimming took off 5 bases at V and 2 bases at J, with 12 bases between the two ends. Germline V lookup: CDR1 SGHTA, CDR2 FQGNSA. There are 14 residues in the CDR3. CDR3 DNA sequence: TGTGCCAGCAGCCCCAGGTGGGCTAACACTGAAGCTTTCTTT. This gives the protein CASSPRWANTEAFF.

This sequence joins TRBV4-2 and TRBJ2-7; D is unclear. Germline loops: CDR1 LGHNA, CDR2 YNFKEQ. V shed 1 base and J shed 4 bases, with 8 bases lying between them. The CDR3 spans 13 residues. The CDR3 region is CASSQVLVYEQYF. CDR3 sequence (DNA): TGTGCCAGCAGCCAAGTGCTCGTATACGAGCAGTACTTC.

In DNA form, the CDR3 reads TGTGCCAGCAGCGCGAGACTAGCGGGAGGGCCTGATGAGCAGTTCTTC. Its protein is CASSARLAGGPDEQFF. The chain couples TRBV7-9 to TRBJ2-1; 14 nucleotides align to TRBD2. Germline CDR1 reads SEHNR; CDR2 reads FQNEAQ (reference sequence). V was pared by 5 bases and J by 8 bases, with 8 bases of the junction left unmatched. This CDR3 has 16 amino acids.

The J gene is TRBJ2-1, the V gene TRBV3-1; D is uncertain. The CDR3 contains 16 residues. CDR1 is LGHDT, CDR2 YNNKEL, per germline (reference sequence). Trimming cost V 4 bases and J 2 bases, with 15 bases left between them. The CDR3 sequence: CASSPVSFEAYNEQFF. CDR3 coding DNA: TGTGCCAGCAGCCCAGTGAGCTTTGAGGCCTACAATGAGCAGTTCTTC.

The J gene is TRBJ2-5, the V gene TRBV5-1, with D possibly being TRBD1 or TRBD2 (6 bases each). CDR1 and CDR2 from the germline V gene are SGHRS and YFSETQ. The CDR3 runs 14 residues. With 5 bases removed from V and 11 bases from J, the gap between germline ends came to 22 bases. The CDR3 DNA follows: TGCGCCAGCAGTCGACTAGGACGGGACAATGAGCAGTACTTC. Translation: CASSRLGRDNEQYF.

V usage is TRBV18 and J usage is TRBJ2-1; D is uncertain. Trimming left V 4 bases short and J 10 bases short, with 17 bases between. The CDR3 runs 14 residues. Germline lookup yields CDR1 KGHSH and CDR2 LQKENI. This chain's CDR3 is CASSRESWRNEQFF. The CDR3 coding sequence is TGTGCCAGCTCACGTGAGAGTTGGCGGAACGAGCAGTTCTTC. The whole variable domain, filled in from reference TRBV18 and TRBJ2-1, reads NAGVMQNPRHLVRRRGQEARLRCSPMKGHSHVYWYRQLPEEGLKFMVYLQKENIIDESGMPKERFSAEFPKEGPSILRIQQVVRGDSAAYFCASSRESWRNEQFFGPGTRLTVL.

The V gene is TRBV5-1, the J gene TRBJ2-3; 9 bases are a match to TRBD2. The CDR3 has 13 amino acids. CDR1 is SGHRS, CDR2 YFSETQ, per germline. J lost 8 bases, V lost 0 bases, and 1 base had no gene match. Here the CDR3 DNA reads TGCGCCAGCAGCTTGGAAGCGGGAGGTACGCAGTATTTT. As protein: CASSLEAGGTQYF.

The chain is built from TRBV20-1 and TRBJ1-4, with 7 bases identical to TRBD1. V trimming: 5 bases; J trimming: 10 bases; junction bases outside the gene matches: 4. The CDR3 contains 11 residues. CDR1 and CDR2 (germline): DFQATT, SNEGSKA (reference sequence). In DNA, the CDR3 is TGCAGTGCTCGGACAGGAGGAAAACTGTTTTTT. It translates to CSARTGGKLFF.

A single count supports this clonotype. A single base separates this from a much larger clone, so it may be a read error. V is TRBV7-2 and J is TRBJ2-2; D is unresolved. CDR3 length: 17 residues. The V and J ends lost 4 bases and 1 base respectively, with 16 bases between them. Germline V gene sequence: CDR1 SGHTA, CDR2 FQGNSA. The CDR3 nucleotides read TGTGCCAGCAGCTCAGAACCAGAGGCTGTGAACACCGGGGAGCTGTTTTTT. It translates to CASSSEPEAVNTGELFF.

V gene TRBV24-1 combines with J gene TRBJ2-1; D is uncertain. The end of the DNA is better explained by TRBJ2-7, so the J call may be wrong. The CDR3 sequence is 16 residues long. Germline values: CDR1 KGHDR, CDR2 SFDVKD. Here the CDR3 DNA reads TGTGCCACCAGTGATCCGGGCGGTTCCTCCTACAATGAGCAGTACTTC. Encoded protein: CATSDPGGSSYNEQYF.

This clonotype was counted only a few times. Here the CDR3 DNA reads TGTGCCAGCAAAATGACAGGGAACACAGATACGCAGTATTTT. Its protein is CASKMTGNTDTQYF. The chain uses TRBV6-6 and TRBJ2-3, with TRBD1 matching over 7 bases. Per the germline V gene, CDR1 is MNHNY and CDR2 is SVGAGI (reference sequence). The CDR3 covers 14 residues. V lost 7 bases to trimming and J lost 2 bases; unmatched junction nucleotides: 6.

There are a few counts of this clonotype. The chain employs TRBV9 and TRBJ2-2, with D unresolved. Per the germline V gene, CDR1 is SGDLS and CDR2 is YYNGEE. Trimming removed 4 bases at V and 6 bases at J, with 7 bases between. CDR3 size: 12 residues. DNA for the CDR3: TGTGCCAGCAGCCCTTTAGCCGGGGAGCTGTTTTTT. Its protein is CASSPLAGELFF.

This clonotype was seen more than once but under ten times. CDR3 residues: CASSKDRSYNEQFF. CDR3 sequence (DNA): TGCGCCAGCAGCAAAGACAGATCCTACAATGAGCAGTTCTTC. The V gene is TRBV5-1, the J gene TRBJ2-1, with D perhaps TRBD1 (5 bases). This CDR3 comprises 14 residues. V was clipped by 4 bases and J by 1 base, with 9 bases between them. Germline-derived CDR1 and CDR2 are SGHRS and YFSETQ.

The chain combines TRBV3-1 with TRBJ2-7; TRBD2 might be the D (5 bases). Germline-derived CDR1 and CDR2 are LGHDT and YNNKEL (reference sequence). V was trimmed by 5 bases and J by 3 bases, leaving 11 bases between them. The length of the CDR3 is 13 residues. CDR3 in amino acids: CASSGRLRYEQYF. The CDR3 DNA sequence: TGTGCCAGCAGCGGAAGACTACGCTACGAGCAGTACTTC.

The table lists this clonotype with a few counts. The chain links TRBV4-3 to TRBJ2-5; 11 bases agree with TRBD2. V shed 2 bases and J 4 bases; nucleotides not matched to a gene: 3. Germline loops: CDR1 LGHNA, CDR2 YSLEER. CDR3 length: 15 amino acids. CDR3 loop: CASSQWLAGGETQYF. CDR3 DNA sequence: TGCGCCAGCAGCCAATGGCTAGCGGGAGGAGAGACCCAGTACTTC.

For this clonotype: The germline gene is not matched at one end of the junction; a read error may be the cause. The V call is TRBV2, the J call TRBJ2-5; 13 bases line up with TRBD2. The J call could be wrong; TRBJ2-7 is a better fit for the DNA end. Germline CDR1 is SNHLY and CDR2 is FYNNEI. This CDR3 spans 15 amino acids. CDR3 sequence: CTSSDRLAGGDEQYF. DNA of the CDR3: TGTACCAGCAGTGACCGACTAGCGGGAGGAGACGAGCAGTACTTC.

The genes are TRBV20-1 and TRBJ1-1; 8 nucleotides match TRBD1. The V gene's germline CDR1 is DFQATT and CDR2 SNEGSKA (reference sequence). J lost 1 base, V lost 1 base, and 2 bases had no gene match. The CDR3 contains 14 residues. CDR3 nucleotides: TGCAGTGCTAGAGGGACAGGGACGAACACTGAAGCTTTCTTT. Its protein product is CSARGTGTNTEAFF.

CDR3 nucleotide sequence: TGCAGTGCTAGACTTACAGGGGATGGTTCACCCCTCCACTTT. Translation: CSARLTGDGSPLHF. The rearrangement links TRBV20-1 to TRBJ1-6; TRBD1 aligns across 7 bases. Germline CDR1 and CDR2: DFQATT and SNEGSKA (reference sequence). The CDR3 spans 14 residues. J was trimmed by 9 bases and V by 2 bases; bases with no gene match: 7.

This chain connects TRBV5-1 to TRBJ1-1; D possibly corresponds to TRBD1 (5 bases). CDR3 size: 14 residues. The germline V and J ends were trimmed by 4 bases and 6 bases, with 16 bases remaining between them. Germline CDR1 is SGHRS and CDR2 is YFSETQ. DNA of the CDR3: TGCGCCAGCAGCCGAGGCGGGGGGTTTGCTGAAGCTTTCTTT. Translated, it gives CASSRGGGFAEAFF.